Given below is one T cell receptor beta chain in context. This sample was included in a study of blood T cell repertoires in COVID-19. About the research overall: The samples span acute and convalescent COVID-19 from the United States, Italy and Spain.

Under the authors' procedure: Estimated nucleated cell counts came from reference gene primer amplification. Assay: immunoSEQ multiplex PCR; the TCRdb copy retains only in-frame clones and omits some. That table supplies the V and J calls and clone size; D and trimming were determined from the DNA. The repertoire holds about 150,000 clones, with about 82% as singletons. The sample consisted of peripheral blood. The receptor was isolated from a man aged 50-59 years with active or convalescent COVID-19.

In DNA, the CDR3 is TGTGCCAGCAGCTCGACTAGCGGGGGAATAGAGCAGTACTTC. Translated: CASSSTSGGIEQYF. V usage is TRBV7-2 and J usage is TRBJ2-7; TRBD2 aligns across 12 bases. Looked up from germline, CDR1 is SGHTA and CDR2 is FQGNSA. The junction had 5 bases not matched to a gene; V was cut back by 4 bases and J by 7 bases. This CDR3 is 14 amino acids long.